The sequence of this TCR beta chain was determined in a study of OX40 agonist ivuxolimab in advanced cancers. Study details: In three patients, partial responses were observed, one with hepatocellular carcinoma and two with cutaneous melanoma. General study findings and limits: No determination was made of the antigen specificity of the expanded peripheral T cells.

Assay: immunoSEQ multiplex PCR; the TCRdb copy retains only in-frame clones and omits some. The sample shows tens of thousands of clones, about 88% of them seen only once. Drawing of blood for sampling happened at baseline, at cycle 4 day 1, and at cycle 7 day 1. Details on this clone: Its antigen is as yet unknown.

Germline V gene lookup returns CDR1 DFQATT and CDR2 SNEGSKA (reference sequence). The CDR3 has 11 amino acids. V lost 4 bases to trimming and J lost 8 bases; unmatched junction nucleotides: 3. This TCR was sampled from an adult with an advanced solid tumor such as melanoma, head and neck, liver or kidney cancer. The chain uses TRBV20-1 and TRBJ1-2, with 8 bases fitting TRBD1. The sequencing here drew on CD4+ or CD8+ T cells sorted from blood, taken in a trial of the OX40 agonist ivuxolimab. The CDR3 loop reads CSATTGVGYTF. CDR3 coding DNA: TGCAGTGCTACGACAGGGGTCGGCTACACCTTC.